These T cell receptor beta chains were read from a single sample in a study of cytomegalovirus exposure and HLA in healthy donors. The data were produced by immunoSEQ multiplex PCR, yet TCRdb's version contains in-frame clones alone and is incomplete. The sample lists some 210,000 clones, roughly 73% occurring once. The sequenced sample consisted of PBMCs. Receptor source: a woman aged 30 to 39 in good health and CMV-seropositive. CDR3s include the opening cysteine and the closing phenylalanine or tryptophan. Each record gives: J gene, V gene, D gene, clone size, CDR3 DNA, CDR3 protein. A D gene is named only where the DNA matches it firmly. A clone size is listed for some rows: how often the clone was seen (once, few, many), or a class if it is expanded.

J: TRBJ1-4
V: TRBV28
D: NA
size: NA
DNA: TGTGCCAGCAGTGGCGGGCGGGGTTGGGGTGAAAAACTGTTTTTT
CDR3: CASSGGRGWGEKLFF

J: TRBJ2-1
V: TRBV7-2
D: NA
size: NA
DNA: TGTGCCAGCAGGTTTGAGCTGAGCTACAATGAGCAGTTCTTC
CDR3: CASRFELSYNEQFF

J: TRBJ1-2
V: TRBV7-2
D: TRBD1
size: NA
DNA: TGTGCCAGCAGCTTAGAGACAGGGCGCGGCTACACCTTC
CDR3: CASSLETGRGYTF

J: TRBJ2-1
V: TRBV7-2
D: NA
size: NA
DNA: TGTGCCAGCAGCTTAGATCGAGTCCAAGAGCAGTTCTTC
CDR3: CASSLDRVQEQFF

J: TRBJ2-3
V: TRBV7-3
D: TRBD2
size: once
DNA: TGTGCCAGCAGCTTAAAGGCGGGTAGCGGGAGGTCAGATACGCAGTATTTT
CDR3: CASSLKAGSGRSDTQYF

J: TRBJ2-7
V: TRBV7-9
D: TRBD1
size: few
DNA: TGTGCCAGCACCGGGACAGGGTCGGTCATAGAGCAGTACTTC
CDR3: CASTGTGSVIEQYF

J: TRBJ2-2
V: TRBV7-6
D: NA
size: once
DNA: TGTGCCAGCAGCTTATCCCGGGGTTCCGGGGCCGGGGAGCTGTTTTTT
CDR3: CASSLSRGSGAGELFF

J: TRBJ2-1
V: TRBV4-2
D: NA
size: NA
DNA: TGTGCCAGCAGCCTAAATGGCGCGGAATCCTACAATGAGCAGTTCTTC
CDR3: CASSLNGAESYNEQFF

J: TRBJ2-3
V: TRBV9
D: TRBD1
size: NA
DNA: TGTGCCAGCAGCGTAGTGGGACAGTCTACAGATACGCAGTATTTT
CDR3: CASSVVGQSTDTQYF

J: TRBJ2-4
V: TRBV6-1
D: NA
size: NA
DNA: TGTGCCTGCTTCGGGAGAGACATTCAGTACTTC
CDR3: CACFGRDIQYF

J: TRBJ1-2
V: TRBV30
D: NA
size: NA
DNA: TGTGCCTGGAGTGTGGCATGGCAGAGGTTTAACTATGGCTACACCTTC
CDR3: CAWSVAWQRFNYGYTF

J: TRBJ2-2
V: TRBV9
D: NA
size: NA
DNA: TGTGCCAGCAGCGTGCAGGACAGATACACCGGGGAGCTGTTTTTT
CDR3: CASSVQDRYTGELFF

J: TRBJ2-7
V: TRBV5-1
D: NA
size: once
DNA: TGCGCCAGCAGCTTGGAACTGGTGTGGGGCAGGGCGTCCTACGAGCAGTACTTC
CDR3: CASSLELVWGRASYEQYF

J: TRBJ1-1
V: TRBV2
D: TRBD1
size: NA
DNA: TGTGCCAGCAGTGAAGCCCTAACCGGGACAGGTAGGGACACTGAAGCTTTCTTT
CDR3: CASSEALTGTGRDTEAFF

J: TRBJ1-6
V: TRBV4-1
D: NA
size: NA
DNA: TGCGCCAGCAGCCAAGATGACCGAACCGGGGGGGATAATTCACCCCTCCACTTT
CDR3: CASSQDDRTGGDNSPLHF

J: TRBJ2-2
V: TRBV2
D: NA
size: NA
DNA: TGTGCCAGCAGTGTGACTACTTACACCGGGGAGCTGTTTTTT
CDR3: CASSVTTYTGELFF

J: TRBJ1-5
V: TRBV5-1
D: TRBD1
size: once
DNA: TGCGCCAGCAGCGTCATAGGGGGCCTTAATCAGCCCCAGCATTTT
CDR3: CASSVIGGLNQPQHF

J: TRBJ1-4
V: TRBV5-4
D: NA
size: NA
DNA: TGTGCCAGCAGCCCCATGGGGGGAGTCAACGAAAAACTGTTTTTT
CDR3: CASSPMGGVNEKLFF

J: TRBJ2-1
V: TRBV27
D: TRBD1
size: NA
DNA: TGTGCCAGCAGTTCCGTGGGCACCACGACAGGGGCGGACAATGAGCAGTTCTTC
CDR3: CASSSVGTTTGADNEQFF

J: TRBJ2-3
V: TRBV28
D: NA
size: NA
DNA: TGTGCCAGCAGTGTTACTAGCCCGTGGCAGTATTTT
CDR3: CASSVTSPWQYF

J: TRBJ1-1
V: TRBV2
D: NA
size: NA
DNA: TGTGCCAGCAGTGAATCCGAGTCAGGGTCGAACACTGAAGCTTTCTTT
CDR3: CASSESESGSNTEAFF

J: TRBJ2-7
V: TRBV27
D: NA
size: NA
DNA: TGTGCCAGCAGAACAGGGGGGGCCATATACGAGCAGTACTTC
CDR3: CASRTGGAIYEQYF

J: TRBJ1-2
V: TRBV5-4
D: TRBD1
size: NA
DNA: TGTGCCAGCCGCACCGGGACAGGGGCCCGTGGCTACACCTTC
CDR3: CASRTGTGARGYTF

J: TRBJ2-5
V: TRBV18
D: TRBD1
size: few
DNA: TGTGCCAGCTCACCAGCGATACAGGGGATAGAGACCCAGTACTTC
CDR3: CASSPAIQGIETQYF

J: TRBJ2-7
V: TRBV4-2
D: NA
size: NA
DNA: TGTGCCAGCAGCCAAGAGGTGAATGGACTGTACTCCTACGAGCAGTACTTC
CDR3: CASSQEVNGLYSYEQYF

J: TRBJ1-5
V: TRBV29-1
D: NA
size: NA
DNA: TGCAGCGCCCCAAAGCCCCCCAGGGAGGGTCAGCCCCAGCATTTT
CDR3: CSAPKPPREGQPQHF

J: TRBJ2-3
V: TRBV4-3
D: TRBD2
size: NA
DNA: TGCGCCAGCAGCCAAACTAGCGGGGGGGATACGCAGTATTTT
CDR3: CASSQTSGGDTQYF

J: TRBJ2-3
V: TRBV11-3
D: TRBD2
size: NA
DNA: TGTGCCAGCAGCTTGAGCGGGAGAGGGGATACGCAGTATTTT
CDR3: CASSLSGRGDTQYF

J: TRBJ2-3
V: TRBV9
D: TRBD2
size: few
DNA: TGTGCCAGCAGCGTGATTGCGGGGAGGGGAGATACGCAGTATTTT
CDR3: CASSVIAGRGDTQYF

J: TRBJ1-2
V: TRBV15
D: NA
size: once
DNA: TGTGCCACCAGCAGAGATTGGGGGGCTAACTATGGCTACACCTTC
CDR3: CATSRDWGANYGYTF

J: TRBJ1-1
V: TRBV19
D: NA
size: NA
DNA: TGTGCCAGTAAATCCAATGGGGCAGGGAAGAACACTGAAGCTTTCTTT
CDR3: CASKSNGAGKNTEAFF

J: TRBJ1-1
V: TRBV19
D: NA
size: few
DNA: TGTGCCATCCGAAGAGAGGGGCTGGGGGGCACTGAAGCTTTCTTT
CDR3: CAIRREGLGGTEAFF

J: TRBJ2-5
V: TRBV10-3
D: NA
size: NA
DNA: TGTGCCATCAGTGATCTCAAGACAGAGCAAGAGACCCAGTACTTC
CDR3: CAISDLKTEQETQYF

J: TRBJ1-5
V: TRBV25-1
D: TRBD1
size: NA
DNA: TGTGCCATCAACAGGGGGCGACCCCGCAATCAGCCCCAGCATTTT
CDR3: CAINRGRPRNQPQHF

J: TRBJ2-7
V: TRBV15
D: TRBD1
size: NA
DNA: TGTGCCACCAGCAGAGAGGGGACAGGGGGCGAGCAGTACTTC
CDR3: CATSREGTGGEQYF

J: TRBJ1-3
V: TRBV25-1
D: NA
size: NA
DNA: TGTGCCAGCAGTGAAATAATCCGGGGGAAGTCTGGAAACACCATATATTTT
CDR3: CASSEIIRGKSGNTIYF

J: TRBJ2-7
V: TRBV5-1
D: TRBD1
size: NA
DNA: TGCGCCAGCAGCTCTCACTCCCCCGGGACAGCCTCCTACGAGCAGTACTTC
CDR3: CASSSHSPGTASYEQYF

J: TRBJ2-7
V: TRBV11-3
D: NA
size: NA
DNA: TGTGCCAGCAGCTCCGGCTCCTACGAGCAGTACTTC
CDR3: CASSSGSYEQYF

J: TRBJ2-1
V: TRBV7-2
D: TRBD2
size: NA
DNA: TGTGCCAGCAGTTTCATTCCAGGACTAGCTTTGACCAATGAGCAGTTCTTC
CDR3: CASSFIPGLALTNEQFF

J: TRBJ2-7
V: TRBV4-2
D: TRBD2
size: NA
DNA: TGTGCCAGCAGCCCGGCTAGCGGGGGGTCCTACGAGCAGTACTTC
CDR3: CASSPASGGSYEQYF

J: TRBJ1-5
V: TRBV18
D: TRBD1
size: NA
DNA: TGTGCCAGCTCACCGGACAGGGAAGGCCAGCCCCAGCATTTT
CDR3: CASSPDREGQPQHF

J: TRBJ2-3
V: TRBV9
D: TRBD1
size: once
DNA: TGTGCCAGCAGCCCGTGGACAGGGGGCTTTGTGGATACGCAGTATTTT
CDR3: CASSPWTGGFVDTQYF

J: TRBJ2-2
V: TRBV10-2
D: TRBD2
size: NA
DNA: TGCGCCAGCAGTACTAGCGGGGTTACCACCGGGGAGCTGTTTTTT
CDR3: CASSTSGVTTGELFF

J: TRBJ1-1
V: TRBV27
D: NA
size: NA
DNA: TGTGCCAGCAGTCCGATAACCTCGAGGGGGGGAACTGAAGCTTTCTTT
CDR3: CASSPITSRGGTEAFF

J: TRBJ1-2
V: TRBV7-2
D: NA
size: NA
DNA: TGTGCCAGCAGCTTAGCAGCCCAGGGTGGTGGCTACACCTTC
CDR3: CASSLAAQGGGYTF

J: TRBJ1-1
V: TRBV25-1
D: NA
size: NA
DNA: TGTGCCAGCAGTGCTTACGGGGGAACCCCTGAAGCTTTCTTT
CDR3: CASSAYGGTPEAFF

J: TRBJ2-5
V: TRBV6-1
D: TRBD2
size: once
DNA: TGTGCCAGCAGTGCCGGGACTAGCGGGAGGGCCTACGAGACCCAGTACTTC
CDR3: CASSAGTSGRAYETQYF

J: TRBJ1-6
V: TRBV2
D: NA
size: once
DNA: TGTGCCAGCAGTGGACCCCAACAGGTGAATTCACCCCTCCACTTT
CDR3: CASSGPQQVNSPLHF

J: TRBJ2-7
V: TRBV5-1
D: TRBD1
size: NA
DNA: TGCGCCAGCAGGCCCGGGACAGGGGACGAGCAGTACTTC
CDR3: CASRPGTGDEQYF

J: TRBJ2-3
V: TRBV30
D: NA
size: few
DNA: TGTGCCTGGAGTGTACGAGAGGGAGATACGCAGTATTTT
CDR3: CAWSVREGDTQYF

J: TRBJ2-7
V: TRBV28
D: NA
size: NA
DNA: TGTGCCAGCAGTTCACCCGACAGCCCTTTGCCCTACGAGCAGTACTTC
CDR3: CASSSPDSPLPYEQYF

J: TRBJ1-6
V: TRBV5-6
D: NA
size: once
DNA: TGTGCCAGCAGCTTGCCCGGGAACGGAGATAATTCACCCCTCCACTTT
CDR3: CASSLPGNGDNSPLHF

J: TRBJ2-3
V: TRBV28
D: NA
size: few
DNA: TGTGCCAGCAGTCGGACAGCAGATACGCAGTATTTT
CDR3: CASSRTADTQYF

J: TRBJ1-2
V: TRBV7-2
D: TRBD1
size: NA
DNA: TGTGCCAGCAGTCTATGGACAGGGGGGAAAGAAGGCTACACCTTC
CDR3: CASSLWTGGKEGYTF

J: TRBJ1-5
V: TRBV6-1
D: TRBD1
size: NA
DNA: TGTGCCAGCAGTGAAGGGACAGGGGATAAGCCCCAGCATTTT
CDR3: CASSEGTGDKPQHF

J: TRBJ2-7
V: TRBV6-5
D: NA
size: once
DNA: TGTGCCAGCAGTTACTCAGGAGAATCCTACGAGCAGTACTTC
CDR3: CASSYSGESYEQYF

J: TRBJ1-5
V: TRBV4-2
D: NA
size: NA
DNA: TGTGCCAGCAGCCAGGCCACAGGGATGGGCAATCAGCCCCAGCATTTT
CDR3: CASSQATGMGNQPQHF

J: TRBJ2-7
V: TRBV18
D: TRBD1
size: NA
DNA: TGTGCCAGCTCACCAGGGGACAGCTCCTACGAGCAGTACTTC
CDR3: CASSPGDSSYEQYF